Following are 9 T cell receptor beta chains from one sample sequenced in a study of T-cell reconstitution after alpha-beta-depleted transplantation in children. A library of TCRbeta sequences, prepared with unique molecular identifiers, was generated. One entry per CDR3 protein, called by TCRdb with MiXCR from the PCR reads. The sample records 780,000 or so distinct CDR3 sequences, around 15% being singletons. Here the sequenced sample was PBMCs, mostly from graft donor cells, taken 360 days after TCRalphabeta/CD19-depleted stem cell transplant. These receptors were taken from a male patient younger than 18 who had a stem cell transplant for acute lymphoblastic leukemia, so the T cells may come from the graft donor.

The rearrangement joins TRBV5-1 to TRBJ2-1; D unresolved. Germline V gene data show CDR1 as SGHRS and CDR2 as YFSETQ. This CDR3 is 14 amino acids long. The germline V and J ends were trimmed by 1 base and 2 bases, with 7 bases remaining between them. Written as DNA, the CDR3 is TGCGCCAGCAGCTTGAACCTCGCCTACAATGAGCAGTTCTTC. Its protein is CASSLNLAYNEQFF. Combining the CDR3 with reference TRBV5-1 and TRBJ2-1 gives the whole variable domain KAGVTQTPRYLIKTRGQQVTLSCSPISGHRSVSWYQQTPGQGLQFLFEYFSETQRNKGNFPGRFSGRQFSNSRSEMNVSTLELGDSALYLCASSLNLAYNEQFFGPGTRLTVL.

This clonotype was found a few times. The CDR3 region has the DNA TGCGCCAGCAGCTTGGTCGGAGCGAACACCGGGGAGCTGTTTTTT. It encodes CASSLVGANTGELFF. The chain combines TRBV5-1 with TRBJ2-2; no firm D call. The germline CDR1 and CDR2 sequences are SGHRS and YFSETQ. Trimming pared 0 bases from V and 0 bases from J, leaving 6 bases between. This CDR3 has 15 residues.

CDR3 sequence (DNA): TGTGCCAGCAGCTTAGCCTCTGTGGGGCTAGACCGCCCCGGGGAGCTGTTTTTT. Translating it yields CASSLASVGLDRPGELFF. The chain recombines TRBV7-6 with TRBJ2-2, with a possible D match to TRBD1 (5 bases). Trimming took off 0 bases at V and 6 bases at J, with 20 bases between the two ends. The germline CDR1 and CDR2 sequences are SGHVS and FNYEAQ. This CDR3 contains 18 residues.

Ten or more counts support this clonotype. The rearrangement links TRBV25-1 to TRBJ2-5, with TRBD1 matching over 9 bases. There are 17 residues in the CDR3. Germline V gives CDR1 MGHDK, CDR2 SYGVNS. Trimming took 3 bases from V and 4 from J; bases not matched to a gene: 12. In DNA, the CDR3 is TGTGCCAGCAGTGATCCCTTCCAGGGACAGGGTGGAGAGACCCAGTACTTC. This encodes CASSDPFQGQGGETQYF. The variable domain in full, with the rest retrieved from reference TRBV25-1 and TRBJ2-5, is EADIYQTPRYLVIGTGKKITLECSQTMGHDKMYWYQQDPGMELHLIHYSYGVNSTEKGDLSSESTVSRIRTEHFPLTLESARPSHTSQYLCASSDPFQGQGGETQYFGPGTRLLVL.

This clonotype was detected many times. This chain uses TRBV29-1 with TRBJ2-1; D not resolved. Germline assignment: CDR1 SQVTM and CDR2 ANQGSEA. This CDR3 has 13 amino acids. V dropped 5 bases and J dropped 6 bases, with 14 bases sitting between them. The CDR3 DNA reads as TGCAGCGTTAGGCAGGTAGCTGGCAATGAGCAGTTCTTC. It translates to CSVRQVAGNEQFF.

The chain's CDR3 is CASSGTASSYEQYF. In DNA form, the CDR3 reads TGCGCCAGCAGCGGGACAGCCTCTTCCTACGAGCAGTACTTC. The chain combines TRBV5-1 with TRBJ2-7; 7 bases are shared with TRBD1. The CDR3 is made up of 14 amino acids. The V and J ends lost 4 bases and 1 base, in that order; junction bases with no gene match: 5. The germline CDR1 and CDR2 sequences are SGHRS and YFSETQ.

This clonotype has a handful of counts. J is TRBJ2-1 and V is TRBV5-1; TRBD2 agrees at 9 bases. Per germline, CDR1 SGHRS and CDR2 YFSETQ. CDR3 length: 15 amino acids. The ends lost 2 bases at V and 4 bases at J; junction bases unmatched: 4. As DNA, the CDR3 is TGCGCCAGCAGCTTTGGACTAGCGTTTTACAATGAGCAGTTCTTC. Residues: CASSFGLAFYNEQFF.

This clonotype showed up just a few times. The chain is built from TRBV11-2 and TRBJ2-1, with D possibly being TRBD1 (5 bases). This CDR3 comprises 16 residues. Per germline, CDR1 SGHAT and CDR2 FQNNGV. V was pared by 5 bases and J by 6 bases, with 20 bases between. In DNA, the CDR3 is TGTGCCAGCAGCGCCCGACAGTCCGCCCCTCTCAATGAGCAGTTCTTC. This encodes CASSARQSAPLNEQFF.

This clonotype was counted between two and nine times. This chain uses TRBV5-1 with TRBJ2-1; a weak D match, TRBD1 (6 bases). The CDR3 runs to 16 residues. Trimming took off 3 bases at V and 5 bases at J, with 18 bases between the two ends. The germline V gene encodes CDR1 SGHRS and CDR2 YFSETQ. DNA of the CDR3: TGCGCCAGCAGCTCCCTCTGGGACAACTACCACAATGAGCAGTTCTTC. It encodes CASSSLWDNYHNEQFF.